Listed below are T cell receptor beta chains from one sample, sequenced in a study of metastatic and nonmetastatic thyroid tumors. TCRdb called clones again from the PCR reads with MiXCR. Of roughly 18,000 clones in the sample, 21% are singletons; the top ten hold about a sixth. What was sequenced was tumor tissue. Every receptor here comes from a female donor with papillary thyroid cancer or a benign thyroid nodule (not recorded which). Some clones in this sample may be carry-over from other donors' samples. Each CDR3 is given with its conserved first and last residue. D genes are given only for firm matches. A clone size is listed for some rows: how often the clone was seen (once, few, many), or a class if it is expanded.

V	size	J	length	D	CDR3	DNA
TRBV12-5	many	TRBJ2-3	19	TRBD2	CASGLVTSGRAEWTDTQYF	TGTGCTAGTGGTTTGGTTACTAGCGGGAGGGCCGAGTGGACAGATACGCAGTATTTT
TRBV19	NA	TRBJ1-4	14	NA	CASQSTITNEKLFF	TGTGCCAGTCAATCTACCATAACTAATGAAAAACTGTTTTTT
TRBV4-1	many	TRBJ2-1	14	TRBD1	CASSQTGTGNEQFF	TGCGCCAGCAGCCAAACCGGGACAGGGAATGAGCAGTTCTTC
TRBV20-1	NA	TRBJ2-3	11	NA	CSARYADTQYF	TGCAGTGCTAGATACGCAGATACGCAGTATTTT
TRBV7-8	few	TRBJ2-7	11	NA	CASSPDYEQYF	TGTGCCAGCAGCCCGGATTACGAGCAGTACTTC
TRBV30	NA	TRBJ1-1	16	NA	CAWRGGPMEGPTEAFF	TGTGCCTGGAGGGGGGGGCCCATGGAAGGGCCCACTGAAGCTTTCTTT
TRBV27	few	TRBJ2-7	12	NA	CASAGAAHEQYF	TGTGCCTCGGCCGGGGCCGCCCACGAGCAGTACTTC
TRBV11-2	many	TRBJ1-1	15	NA	CASSFRGGPNTEAFF	TGTGCCAGCAGCTTCCGGGGGGGACCTAACACTGAAGCTTTCTTT
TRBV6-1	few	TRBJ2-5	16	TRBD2	CASSETSGSGQETQYF	TGTGCCAGCAGTGAAACTAGCGGGAGTGGCCAAGAGACCCAGTACTTC
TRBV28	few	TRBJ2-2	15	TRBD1	CASSDRTGYTGELFF	TGTGCCAGCAGTGATAGGACAGGATACACCGGGGAGCTGTTTTTT
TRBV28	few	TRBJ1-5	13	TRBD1	CASSWDRWQPQHF	TGTGCCAGCAGTTGGGACAGGTGGCAGCCCCAGCATTTT
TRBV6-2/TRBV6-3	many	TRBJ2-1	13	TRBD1	CASSPDDRGEQFF	TGTGCCAGCAGTCCAGACGACAGGGGGGAGCAGTTCTTC
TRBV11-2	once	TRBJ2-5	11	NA	CASSVRETQYF	TGTGCCAGCAGCGTTCGGGAGACCCAGTACTTC
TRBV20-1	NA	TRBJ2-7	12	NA	CSAAPEVGEQYF	TGCAGTGCTGCCCCCGAAGTCGGCGAGCAGTACTTC
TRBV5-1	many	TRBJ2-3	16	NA	CASSPTGGYGTDTQYF	TGCGCCAGCAGCCCGACTGGGGGCTATGGCACAGATACGCAGTATTTT
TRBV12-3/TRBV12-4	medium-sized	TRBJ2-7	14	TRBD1	CASSYRGREYEQYF	TGTGCCAGCAGTTACAGGGGACGGGAATACGAGCAGTACTTC
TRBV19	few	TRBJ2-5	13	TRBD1	CVSTPDRGKTQYF	TGTGTCAGTACCCCGGACAGGGGTAAGACCCAGTACTTC
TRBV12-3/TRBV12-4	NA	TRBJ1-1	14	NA	CASSFLTGTNEAFF	TGTGCCAGCAGTTTCTTGACAGGTACCAATGAAGCTTTCTTT